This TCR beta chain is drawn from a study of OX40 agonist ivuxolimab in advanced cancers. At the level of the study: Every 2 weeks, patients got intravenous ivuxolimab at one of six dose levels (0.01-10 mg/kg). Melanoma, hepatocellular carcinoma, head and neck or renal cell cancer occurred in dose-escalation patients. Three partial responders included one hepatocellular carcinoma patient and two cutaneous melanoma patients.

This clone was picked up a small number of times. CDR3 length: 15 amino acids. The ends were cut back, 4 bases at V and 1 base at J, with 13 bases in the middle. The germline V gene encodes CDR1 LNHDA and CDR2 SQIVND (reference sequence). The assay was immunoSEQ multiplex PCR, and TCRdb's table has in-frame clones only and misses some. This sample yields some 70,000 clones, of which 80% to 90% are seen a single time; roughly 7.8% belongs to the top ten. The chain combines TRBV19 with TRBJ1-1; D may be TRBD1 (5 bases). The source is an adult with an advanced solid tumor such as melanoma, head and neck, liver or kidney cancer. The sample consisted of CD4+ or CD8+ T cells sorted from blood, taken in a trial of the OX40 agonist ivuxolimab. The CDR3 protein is CASSKQGWANTEAFF. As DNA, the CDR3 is TGTGCCAGTAGTAAGCAGGGTTGGGCGAACACTGAAGCTTTCTTT.